Shown below are 7 T cell receptor beta chains from a single sample sequenced in a study of cytomegalovirus exposure and HLA in healthy donors. The PCR had 60 Vbeta and 13 Jbeta primers. Sequencing was performed with immunoSEQ multiplex PCR; in TCRdb, only in-frame clones are kept and a portion is missing. The sample holds about 160,000 clones; 60% to 80% are singletons and the top ten take roughly 2.1%. Sequencing was carried out using PBMCs. The receptors were gathered from a man aged 50 to 59 in good health and CMV-seropositive.

The genes are TRBV5-1 and TRBJ1-2, with a tentative D call TRBD1 (5 bases). CDR1 SGHRS and CDR2 YFSETQ come from the germline V gene. The CDR3 covers 16 residues. V was clipped by 4 bases and J by 4 bases, with 20 bases between them. The CDR3 spells CASSLTPRDELYGYTF. DNA of the CDR3: TGCGCCAGCAGCCTTACACCCAGGGATGAACTCTATGGCTACACCTTC. Supplemented by reference TRBV5-1 and TRBJ1-2, the full variable domain reads KAGVTQTPRYLIKTRGQQVTLSCSPISGHRSVSWYQQTPGQGLQFLFEYFSETQRNKGNFPGRFSGRQFSNSRSEMNVSTLELGDSALYLCASSLTPRDELYGYTFGSGTRLTVV.

CDR3: CASSQQGFTNEKLFF. The CDR3 region has the DNA TGCGCCAGCAGCCAACAGGGGTTCACTAATGAAAAACTGTTTTTT. This sequence joins TRBV4-3 and TRBJ1-4; possibly TRBD1 for D (6 bases). Germline assignment: CDR1 LGHNA and CDR2 YSLEER. Trimming shortened V by 2 bases and J by 2 bases, and 9 bases separated the two germline ends. There are 15 residues in the CDR3.

The chain links TRBV6-1 to TRBJ2-1, with TRBD2 identical over 10 bases. V lost 1 base to trimming and J lost 8 bases; unmatched junction nucleotides: 8. Per the germline V gene, CDR1 is MNHNS and CDR2 is SASEGT. The CDR3 has 16 residues. In DNA form, the CDR3 reads TGTGCCAGCAGTGAAGAGAGCGGGGGGGCGGGATATGAGCAGTTCTTC. This codes for CASSEESGGAGYEQFF.

J is TRBJ2-3 and V is TRBV19, with a possible D match to TRBD1 (5 bases). The length of the CDR3 is 15 residues. Germline loops: CDR1 LNHDA, CDR2 SQIVND (reference sequence). The V and J ends lost 7 bases and 2 bases respectively, with 16 bases between them. Here the CDR3 DNA reads TGTGCCAGTAAGGGGCATACTTCCTCCACAGATACGCAGTATTTT. As protein: CASKGHTSSTDTQYF.

The CDR3 is CASSNNRGDNEKLFF. CDR3 bases: TGTGCCAGTAGTAACAACAGGGGGGATAATGAAAAACTGTTTTTT. This chain uses TRBV19 with TRBJ1-4, with TRBD1 matching over 8 bases. The V and J ends lost 4 bases and 4 bases, in that order; junction bases with no gene match: 5. The CDR3 consists of 15 residues. Per the germline V gene, CDR1 is LNHDA and CDR2 is SQIVND (reference sequence).

The rearrangement joins TRBV28 to TRBJ1-3, with TRBD1 as a possible D gene (6 bases). The CDR3 is made up of 15 amino acids. Germline V lookup: CDR1 MDHEN, CDR2 SYDVKM. Trimming pared 8 bases from V and 0 bases from J, leaving 14 bases between. CDR3 amino acids: CASSFTGISGNTIYF. The CDR3 DNA reads TGTGCCAGCTCCTTTACAGGGATCTCTGGAAACACCATATATTTT.

This rearrangement joins TRBV11-3 to TRBJ2-2, with D perhaps matching TRBD2 (7 bases). The CDR3 extends over 20 amino acids. The V gene lost 0 bases and the J gene lost 6 bases, with 26 bases spanning the gap. Germline V gives CDR1 SGHNT, CDR2 YENEEA. CDR3 sequence reads: CASSLDRGLTGGGFSGELFF. The CDR3, as DNA: TGTGCCAGCAGCTTAGATCGGGGACTGACGGGGGGCGGTTTTTCCGGGGAGCTGTTTTTT.